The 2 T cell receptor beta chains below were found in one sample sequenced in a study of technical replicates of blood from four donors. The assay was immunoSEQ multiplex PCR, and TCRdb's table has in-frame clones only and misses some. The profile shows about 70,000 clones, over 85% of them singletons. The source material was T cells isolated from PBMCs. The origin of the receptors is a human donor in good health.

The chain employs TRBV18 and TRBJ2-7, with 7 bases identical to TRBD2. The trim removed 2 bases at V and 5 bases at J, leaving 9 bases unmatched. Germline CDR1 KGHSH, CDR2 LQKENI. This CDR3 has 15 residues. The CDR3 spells CASSPRTSFQNEQYF. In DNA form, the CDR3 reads TGTGCCAGCTCACCAAGGACTAGTTTTCAAAACGAGCAGTACTTC.

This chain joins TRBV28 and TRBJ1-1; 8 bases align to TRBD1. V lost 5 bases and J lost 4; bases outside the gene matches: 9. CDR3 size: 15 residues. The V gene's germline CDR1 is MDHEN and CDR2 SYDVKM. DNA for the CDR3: TGTGCCAGCAGTCTTCAGGGGGCTCCATCCACTGAAGCTTTCTTT. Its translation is CASSLQGAPSTEAFF.